The next 24 T cell receptor beta chains were all read from a single sample in a study of shared clonotypes between healthy human individuals. Some clones are missing from TCRdb's copy, which holds only in-frame ones; the method was immunoSEQ multiplex PCR. The table includes some 500,000 clones, 90% to 97% detected once. The material sequenced was naive CD4+ T cells sorted from blood. Subset of the sample: CD45RA+ positively selected. The receptors were sampled from a woman aged 25 to 39 in good health.

As regards this clone: Other DNA sequences from this sample encode an identical CDR3 as well. V and J are TRBV18 and TRBJ2-7, with D perhaps matching TRBD2 (5 bases). Trimming left V 2 bases short and J 1 base short, with 6 bases between. Germline values: CDR1 KGHSH, CDR2 LQKENI. The CDR3 extends over 13 amino acids. CDR3 sequence: CASSPGSSYEQYF. The CDR3 nucleotides are TGTGCCAGCTCACCAGGGAGTTCCTACGAGCAGTACTTC.

The chain is built from TRBV14 and TRBJ2-1, with 7 bases that match TRBD2. V lost 0 bases to trimming and J lost 6 bases; unmatched junction nucleotides: 5. The germline V gene has CDR1 SGHDN and CDR2 FVKESK. This CDR3 is built from 15 residues. CDR3 nucleotides: TGTGCCAGCAGCCAAGATCGTGGGGGGGGCAATGAGCAGTTCTTC. Amino acids: CASSQDRGGGNEQFF.

This chain links TRBV19 with TRBJ2-4; D could derive from TRBD1 or TRBD2 (5 bases each). CDR1 is LNHDA and CDR2 is SQIVND in the germline V gene (reference sequence). Trimming pared 3 bases from V and 7 bases from J, leaving 13 bases between. CDR3 length: 14 amino acids. CDR3 sequence: CASSIGAAWNIQYF. The DNA of the CDR3 is TGTGCCAGTAGTATCGGGGCGGCTTGGAACATTCAGTACTTC.

This chain uses TRBV27 with TRBJ1-2; perhaps TRBD1 as D (6 bases). The CDR3 spans 15 residues. Germline V gene sequence: CDR1 MNHEY, CDR2 SMNVEV (reference sequence). Trimming removed 4 bases at V and 8 bases at J, with 20 bases between. The CDR3 bases are TGTGCCAGCAGTTCGGGCAGGGGTAAAGAGTCGGGCTACACCTTC. As protein: CASSSGRGKESGYTF.

The chain carries TRBV7-8 and TRBJ2-7, with 7 bases lining up with TRBD1. This CDR3 is 12 amino acids long. V lost 8 bases to trimming and J lost 4 bases; unmatched junction nucleotides: 5. Germline V lookup: CDR1 SGHVS, CDR2 FQNEAQ. The CDR3 DNA follows: TGTGCCAGCTACCGGGACAGTTACGAGCAGTACTTC. It encodes CASYRDSYEQYF.

The V and J genes are TRBV15 and TRBJ1-6; 9 nucleotides align to TRBD1. The CDR3 is 15 residues long. Germline CDR1 LNHNV, CDR2 YYDKDF (reference sequence). V gave up 5 bases and J gave up 10 bases; unmatched junction bases: 9. The CDR3 here is CATSPRDRESSPLHF. The CDR3 nucleotides are TGTGCCACCAGCCCCCGGGACAGGGAGTCCTCACCCCTCCACTTT.

The chain joins TRBV4-1 to TRBJ2-7; D may be TRBD1 (5 bases). The germline V gene has CDR1 MGHRA and CDR2 YSYEKL. The CDR3 loop spans 14 amino acids. Trimming cost V 3 bases and J 3 bases, with 12 bases left between them. CDR3 protein: CASSQGQVDYEQYF. The CDR3 nucleotides are TGCGCCAGCAGCCAGGGGCAGGTAGACTACGAGCAGTACTTC.

The chain links TRBV9 to TRBJ1-3; possibly TRBD1 for D (6 bases). CDR1 is SGDLS, CDR2 YYNGEE, per germline. The length of the CDR3 is 14 residues. V was pared by 3 bases and J by 2 bases, with 9 bases between. The CDR3: CASSGGQAGNTIYF. The CDR3 DNA follows: TGTGCCAGCAGCGGGGGACAAGCTGGAAACACCATATATTTT. Complete variable domain (other parts from reference TRBV9 and TRBJ1-3): DSGVTQTPKHLITATGQRVTLRCSPRSGDLSVYWYQQSLDQGLQFLIQYYNGEERAKGNILERFSAQQFPDLHSELNLSSLELGDSALYFCASSGGQAGNTIYFGEGSWLTVV.

This sequence joins TRBV19 and TRBJ1-5; D might be TRBD1 (5 bases). Trimming left V 7 bases short and J 2 bases short, with 9 bases between. Germline V lookup: CDR1 LNHDA, CDR2 SQIVND (reference sequence). The CDR3 contains 13 residues. The CDR3 reads CASKEGRNQPQHF. The CDR3 DNA sequence: TGTGCCAGTAAGGAGGGGCGCAATCAGCCCCAGCATTTT.

The V gene is TRBV2, the J gene TRBJ2-2, with D hard to call. The length of the CDR3 is 14 residues. Deletions cut 0 bases from V and 4 bases from J, with 6 bases between. Germline loops: CDR1 SNHLY, CDR2 FYNNEI. The CDR3 sequence: CASSEAASTGELFF. CDR3 DNA: TGTGCCAGCAGTGAAGCGGCGAGCACCGGGGAGCTGTTTTTT.

The chain is built from TRBV4-2 and TRBJ2-1; no reliable D call. The V end lost 1 base, the J end lost 3 bases, and 4 bases lay between the germline ends. This CDR3 is 13 amino acids long. Germline CDR1 and CDR2: LGHNA and YNFKEQ. The chain's CDR3 is CASSQGFYNEQFF. DNA of the CDR3: TGTGCCAGCAGCCAAGGCTTCTACAATGAGCAGTTCTTC.

The gene calls are TRBV4-1 and TRBJ2-5, with TRBD1 matching over 7 bases. The J call could be wrong; TRBJ2-7 is a better fit for the DNA end. The germline CDR1 and CDR2 sequences are MGHRA and YSYEKL. This CDR3 has 17 residues. CDR3 protein: CASSQAGYTGDPYEQYF. CDR3 nucleotides: TGCGCCAGCAGCCAAGCGGGATACACAGGGGATCCCTACGAGCAGTACTTC.

DNA of the CDR3: TGTGCCATCGGGGCGGAACGTGAAGCTTTCTTT. Translated, it gives CAIGAEREAFF. The chain uses TRBV10-3 and TRBJ1-1; possibly TRBD1 for D (5 bases). Germline-derived CDR1 and CDR2 are ENHRY and SYGVKD. The ends were cut back, 8 bases at V and 7 bases at J, with 11 bases in the middle. The CDR3 has 11 residues.

As to this clone: Other nucleotide sequences from this sample produce the same CDR3. V and J are TRBV28 and TRBJ1-2, with 9 bases matching TRBD1. The CDR3 runs 13 residues. The ends lost 5 bases at V and 7 bases at J; junction bases unmatched: 5. CDR1 and CDR2 (germline): MDHEN, SYDVKM. The CDR3: CASSPGTGSGYTF. CDR3 nucleotide sequence: TGTGCCAGCAGTCCGGGGACAGGGAGTGGCTACACCTTC.

The J gene is TRBJ2-7, the V gene TRBV21-1; TRBD2, the table's D call, was not compared with the DNA. TRBV21-1 is a documented pseudogene. This CDR3 is built from 12 residues. In DNA form, the CDR3 reads TGTGCCAGCAGCAAAAGGGAGGAGGGGCAGTACTTC. Amino acid sequence: CASSKREEGQYF.

CDR3 residues: CASSITGGGQETQYF. The CDR3 bases are TGTGCCAGCAGTATAACGGGAGGGGGACAAGAGACCCAGTACTTC. The chain carries TRBV2 and TRBJ2-5, with 8 bases lining up with TRBD2. This CDR3 spans 15 amino acids. J gave up 2 bases and V 5 bases, and 7 bases lay outside the gene matches. Germline V gene sequence: CDR1 SNHLY, CDR2 FYNNEI.

This sequence joins TRBV20-1 and TRBJ2-7; D unclear. There are 11 residues in the CDR3. CDR1 is DFQATT and CDR2 is SNEGSKA in the germline V gene (reference sequence). V lost 5 bases, J lost 3 bases, and 8 bases lay in between. Here the CDR3 reads CSAPTHYEQYF. DNA of the CDR3: TGCAGTGCTCCCACGCACTACGAGCAGTACTTC.

This chain's CDR3 is CASSRLIRLAGGVEGYTF. The CDR3 region has the DNA TGCGCCAGCAGCCGTCTTATCAGGTTGGCAGGGGGCGTAGAAGGCTACACCTTC. The chain links TRBV4-1 to TRBJ1-2; 8 nucleotides agree with TRBD1. Germline CDR1 MGHRA, CDR2 YSYEKL. The CDR3 spans 18 residues. With 4 bases clipped from V and 8 bases from J, the junction kept 21 bases outside the gene matches.

The J gene is TRBJ1-2, the V gene TRBV7-3; 9 bases match TRBD1. Germline-derived CDR1 and CDR2 are SGHTA and FQGTGA. Trimming at V came to 2 bases and at J to 8 bases, leaving 12 bases not matched to a gene. The CDR3 covers 16 residues. The CDR3 reads CASSLFPGTGTNGYTF. The CDR3 coding sequence is TGTGCCAGCAGCTTATTTCCCGGGACAGGGACGAACGGCTACACCTTC.

The chain joins TRBV5-4 to TRBJ2-7; D is possibly TRBD1 or TRBD2 (5 bases each). The V gene's germline CDR1 is SGHNT and CDR2 YYREEE (reference sequence). V shed 1 base and J shed 0 bases, with 11 bases lying between them. The CDR3 has 15 residues. The CDR3 DNA reads TGTGCCAGCAGCTTGTTGGGACGGGACTCCTACGAGCAGTACTTC. This encodes CASSLLGRDSYEQYF.

The rearrangement uses TRBV20-1 and TRBJ2-7, with D unclear. V was shortened by 6 bases and J by 4 bases, with 4 bases between the two germline ends. There are 9 residues in the CDR3. Looked up from germline, CDR1 is DFQATT and CDR2 is SNEGSKA (reference sequence). This CDR3 is CSATYEQYF. CDR3 bases: TGCAGTGCAACGTACGAGCAGTACTTC.

This chain links TRBV28 with TRBJ1-1; TRBD1 might be the D (6 bases). Germline V lookup: CDR1 MDHEN, CDR2 SYDVKM. This CDR3 comprises 14 residues. Trimming pared 2 bases from V and 4 bases from J, leaving 11 bases between. The CDR3 coding sequence is TGTGCCAGCAGTTTACAGGGGAGGGCCACTGAAGCTTTCTTT. Protein product: CASSLQGRATEAFF.

The chain uses TRBV27 and TRBJ2-7; either TRBD1 or TRBD2 may supply D (5 bases each). Germline values: CDR1 MNHEY, CDR2 SMNVEV (reference sequence). Trimming took off 6 bases at V and 4 bases at J, with 19 bases between the two ends. The CDR3 length is 15 residues. The chain's CDR3 is CASSRLEAGAYEQYF. In DNA, the CDR3 is TGTGCCAGCAGCCGCCTGGAGGCCGGGGCTTACGAGCAGTACTTC.

The CDR3 loop is CASSDPGLLGNTIYF. In DNA form, the CDR3 reads TGCGCCAGCAGTGACCCTGGGTTATTAGGAAACACCATATATTTT. The chain couples TRBV4-1 to TRBJ1-3; D is ambiguous. The ends were cut back, 6 bases at V and 4 bases at J, with 16 bases in the middle. The CDR3 spans 15 residues. Germline loops: CDR1 MGHRA, CDR2 YSYEKL.